The rows below give T cell receptor beta chains drawn from one sample of a study of human T cells and chemical hapten exposure. TCRdb re-called the RACE reads through MiXCR, storing one row per CDR3 protein. This sample has a few hundred thousand distinct CDR3 sequences, with around 5.5% found just once. This specimen was whole blood, taken in connection with sensitization to the hapten diphenylcyclopropenone (DPC). Receptors were obtained from a woman in her late teens or twenties with alopecia areata. Some clones in this sample may be carry-over from other donors' samples. Both conserved end residues are part of each CDR3. D genes are given only for firm matches. The size of a clone is reported for some rows only, either as once, few or many, or as a class for expanded clones.

TRBJ1-1 NA TRBV20-1 few TGCAGTGCTAGAGTTGGACAGACCTACACTGAAGCTTTCTTT CSARVGQTYTEAFF
TRBJ2-3 TRBD1 TRBV28 NA TGTGCCAGCAGTTTAGACAGGGGAGCGACAGATACGCAGTATTTT CASSLDRGATDTQYF
TRBJ2-7 NA TRBV6-2/TRBV6-3 once TGTGCCAGCACTAGTCGGCTCCCTACCTACGAGCAGTACTTC CASTSRLPTYEQYF
TRBJ2-7 NA TRBV21-1 few TGTGCCCCTCTTCTGGTCTCGAGCTCCTACGAGCAGTACTTC CAPLLVSSSYEQYF
TRBJ1-1 NA TRBV18 many TGTGCCAGCTCACCAGAGGGGAAGACTGAAGCTTTCTTT CASSPEGKTEAFF
TRBJ2-6 TRBD1 TRBV6-5 many TGTGCCAGCAGGCCTCGGACAGGGAGGAATGGGGCCAACGTCCTGACTTTC CASRPRTGRNGANVLTF
TRBJ2-3 TRBD2 TRBV7-3 many TGTGCCAGCAGCTCCGATGAAGGAGCGGGGGGGCAGTATTTT CASSSDEGAGGQYF
TRBJ1-3 NA TRBV11-2 few TGTGCCAGCAGCTCGGGACCGAACTCTGGAAACACCATATATTTT CASSSGPNSGNTIYF
TRBJ1-4 NA TRBV10-3 NA TGTGCCATCAGTGAGGGTGGAGCTAATGAAAAACTGTTTTTT CAISEGGANEKLFF
TRBJ2-6 NA TRBV12-3/TRBV12-4 many TGTGCCAGCAGTTTAGATTTCTCTGGGGCCAACGTCCTGACTTTC CASSLDFSGANVLTF
TRBJ1-1 NA TRBV5-5 many TGTGCCAGCGCCGGGACTGAAGCTTTCTTT CASAGTEAFF
TRBJ1-6 NA TRBV7-2 NA TGTGCCAGCAGCGGAAACTCCTATAATTCACCCCTCCACTTT CASSGNSYNSPLHF
TRBJ2-3 TRBD1 TRBV19 NA TGTGCCAGTAGTATAACTGGGACAGGGGCAGATACGCAGTATTTT CASSITGTGADTQYF
TRBJ1-5 TRBD1 TRBV6-2/TRBV6-3 few TGTGCCAGCTTACAGGGGAGCAATCAGCCCCAGCATTTT CASLQGSNQPQHF
TRBJ2-7 NA TRBV28 many TGTGCCAGCATCTCATCCCCAGGAGCCTACGAGCAGTACTTC CASISSPGAYEQYF
TRBJ2-1 TRBD2 TRBV4-3 NA TGCGCCAGCAGCCAAGATCCCAGCGGGGGGGCTGATGAGCAGTTCTTC CASSQDPSGGADEQFF
TRBJ1-1 NA TRBV4-2 NA TGTGCCAGCAGCCAAAAGCGGAACACTGAAGCTTTCTTT CASSQKRNTEAFF
TRBJ2-7 TRBD2 TRBV6-5 NA TGTGCCAGCAGTCCGCTAGCGGGGGGGCCGGACGAGCAGTACTTC CASSPLAGGPDEQYF
TRBJ2-3 TRBD2 TRBV6-2/TRBV6-3 NA TGTGCCAGCAGTTACCTCGGGACTAGCGGGGGGAACACAGATACGCAGTATTTT CASSYLGTSGGNTDTQYF
TRBJ2-1 NA TRBV20-1 NA TGCAGTGCCCCGGTCCCGGGACTGTCCTATCGGAGCTCCTACAATGAGCAGTTCTTC CSAPVPGLSYRSSYNEQFF
TRBJ1-4 TRBD1 TRBV7-8 few TGTGCCAGCAGCCGGACAGGGAGGAATGAAAAACTGTTTTTT CASSRTGRNEKLFF
TRBJ2-7 NA TRBV18 many TGTGCCAGCTCACCACTCCCCAGGTCCGGGCGGTCCTACGAGCAGTACTTC CASSPLPRSGRSYEQYF
TRBJ1-1 TRBD1 TRBV12-3/TRBV12-4 many TGTGCCAGCAGTTACAGGGGGGCGAACACTGAAGCTTTCTTT CASSYRGANTEAFF
TRBJ2-7 NA TRBV7-2 many TGTGCCAGCAGCTCAGGTGTAGGCTACGAGCAGTACTTC CASSSGVGYEQYF
TRBJ2-7 NA TRBV28 NA TGTGCCACCAACCGAAATGCGAAGGGGACCTCCTACGAGCAGTACTTC CATNRNAKGTSYEQYF
TRBJ2-5 TRBD1 TRBV7-2 NA TGTGCCAGCAGCCCGGATCCCGGACAGGGAAAAGAGACCCAGTACTTC CASSPDPGQGKETQYF
TRBJ2-7 NA TRBV5-5 few TGTGCCAGCAGCTTAGCACAAGGGGCGGGCTACGAGCAGTACTTC CASSLAQGAGYEQYF
TRBJ1-1 TRBD1 TRBV6-1 NA TGTGCCAGCAGTCCACAGGGGGCCGGAAACACTGAAGCTTTCTTT CASSPQGAGNTEAFF
TRBJ1-4 NA TRBV5-1 many TGCGCCAGCAGCGCCACCTCCGGGACGAAGCAGGAAAAACTGTTTTTT CASSATSGTKQEKLFF
TRBJ1-1 NA TRBV4-3 NA TGCGCCAGCAGCCAAGATCACGCAACCATGAACACTGAAGCTTTCTTT CASSQDHATMNTEAFF
TRBJ1-6 NA TRBV7-9 many TGTGCCAGCAGCTTAGGGACCATACGGAATTCACCCCTCCACTTT CASSLGTIRNSPLHF
TRBJ1-2 NA TRBV2 NA TGTGCCAGCAGTGAACGGCAGAACTATGGCTACACCTTC CASSERQNYGYTF
TRBJ2-7 NA TRBV4-1 few TGCGCCAGCAGCCAAGATAGCCGTGAGCAGTACTTC CASSQDSREQYF
TRBJ2-6 TRBD1 TRBV27 few TGTGCCAGCAGCCTAACAGGGGGAGCCGGTTGGGCTGGGGCCAACGTCCTGACTTTC CASSLTGGAGWAGANVLTF
TRBJ1-1 NA TRBV12-3/TRBV12-4 few TGTGCCAGCAGGCCTCCTTACAGACTGAACACTGAAGCTTTCTTT CASRPPYRLNTEAFF
TRBJ2-1 TRBD1 TRBV29-1 NA TGCAGCGTTGGGACCGGGACAGGGGTTATGAATGAGCAGTTCTTC CSVGTGTGVMNEQFF
TRBJ1-4 TRBD1 TRBV19 few TGTGCCAGTAGTATTTCTGGGACAGGTGGGAAAAAACTGTTTTTT CASSISGTGGKKLFF
TRBJ1-6 NA TRBV7-9 many TGTGCCAGCACGGACAGTCCTAATTCACCCCTCCACTTT CASTDSPNSPLHF
TRBJ2-1 TRBD2 TRBV12-5 few TGTGCTAGTGGTTTGGTAACTAGCGGGGGGGTATACAATGAGCAGTTCTTC CASGLVTSGGVYNEQFF
TRBJ1-5 NA TRBV29-1 many TGCAGCGTGGCGGGGAACATACATCAGCCCCAGCATTTT CSVAGNIHQPQHF
TRBJ2-3 NA TRBV29-1 few TGCAGCGTTTCCCTAAGCACAGATACGCAGTATTTT CSVSLSTDTQYF
TRBJ2-1 NA TRBV12-5 NA TGTGCTAGTGGTTTGTCCCACGTTAGAATTGACAATGAGCAGTTCTTC CASGLSHVRIDNEQFF
TRBJ1-1 TRBD1 TRBV7-9 many TGTGCCAGCAGCTTAGAGGGACTCAGGGGGCCGGACACTGAAGCTTTCTTT CASSLEGLRGPDTEAFF
TRBJ1-6 NA TRBV4-3 medium-sized TGCGCCAGCAGCCAAGTCTCCGATTATAATTCACCCCTCCACTTT CASSQVSDYNSPLHF
TRBJ2-4 TRBD1 TRBV6-1 few TGTGCCAGCAGTACGACAGGGGGCGCCAAAAACATTCAGTACTTC CASSTTGGAKNIQYF
TRBJ2-3 NA TRBV7-2 NA TGTGCCAGCAGCCCCAGTCGGTCAGCCGATACGCAGTATTTT CASSPSRSADTQYF
TRBJ1-6 NA TRBV20-1 many TGCAGTGCTAGAACAGGAGGTAATTCACCCCTCCACTTT CSARTGGNSPLHF
TRBJ2-7 NA TRBV27 many TGTGCCAGCAGTGCCCGGGATATAGACTACGAGCAGTACTTC CASSARDIDYEQYF
TRBJ1-3 NA TRBV7-9 NA TGTGCCAGCAGCTTAGGTGGGAACCCTGGAAACACCATATATTTT CASSLGGNPGNTIYF
TRBJ1-4 NA TRBV28 NA TGTGCCAGCAGTAGGGGACACTTTAATGAAAAACTGTTTTTT CASSRGHFNEKLFF
TRBJ2-3 NA TRBV4-3 many TGCGCCAGCAGCCAAACCGGACTCGGCTTCACAGATACGCAGTATTTT CASSQTGLGFTDTQYF
TRBJ2-1 NA TRBV10-3 many TGTGCCATCAGTGCGAAAGGGGCAGAATCCTACAATGAGCAGTTCTTC CAISAKGAESYNEQFF
TRBJ2-1 NA TRBV7-6 NA TGTGCCAGCAGCGCCCGAAGACAGGAGAAGTTCTTC CASSARRQEKFF
TRBJ2-3 TRBD2 TRBV12-3/TRBV12-4 many TGTGCCAGCAGTTTATATAGCGGGGGGGCCGCAGATACGCAGTATTTT CASSLYSGGAADTQYF
TRBJ1-5 TRBD1 TRBV6-2/TRBV6-3 few TGTGCCAGCAGCCCCGGACAGGGGAGGCAGCCCCAGCATTTT CASSPGQGRQPQHF
TRBJ2-7 NA TRBV7-3 few TGTGCCAGCAGCCCGGGGGGCCATTCCTACGAGCAGTACTTC CASSPGGHSYEQYF
TRBJ2-2 TRBD1 TRBV18 few TGTGCCAGCTCACCACGGACAGGGTCGGGGACCGGGGAGCTGTTTTTT CASSPRTGSGTGELFF
TRBJ2-1 TRBD2 TRBV4-1 many TGCGCCAGCAGCCAAGGACTAGCGGGGGGAGGTGAGCAGTTCTTC CASSQGLAGGGEQFF